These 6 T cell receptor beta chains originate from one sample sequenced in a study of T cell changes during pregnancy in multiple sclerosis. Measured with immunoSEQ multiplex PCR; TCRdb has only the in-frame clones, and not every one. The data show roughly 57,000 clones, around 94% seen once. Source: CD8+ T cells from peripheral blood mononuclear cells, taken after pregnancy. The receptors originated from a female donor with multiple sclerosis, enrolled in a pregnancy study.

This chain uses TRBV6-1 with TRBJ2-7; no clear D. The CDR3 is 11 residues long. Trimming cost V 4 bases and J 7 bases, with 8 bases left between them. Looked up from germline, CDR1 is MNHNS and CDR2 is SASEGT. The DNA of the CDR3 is TGTGCCAGCAGTGCCCCTTATGAGCAGTACTTC. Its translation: CASSAPYEQYF.

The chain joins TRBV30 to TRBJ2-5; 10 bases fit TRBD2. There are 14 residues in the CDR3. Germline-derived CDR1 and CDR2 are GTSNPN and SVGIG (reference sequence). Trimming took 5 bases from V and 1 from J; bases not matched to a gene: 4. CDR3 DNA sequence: TGTGCCTGGTACCTAGCGGGGGCCCAAGAGACCCAGTACTTC. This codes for CAWYLAGAQETQYF.

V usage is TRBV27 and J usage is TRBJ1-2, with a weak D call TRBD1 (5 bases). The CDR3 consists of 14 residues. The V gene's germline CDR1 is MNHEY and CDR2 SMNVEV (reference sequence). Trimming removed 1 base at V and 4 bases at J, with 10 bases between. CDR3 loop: CASSLWGTSYGYTF. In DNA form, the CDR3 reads TGTGCCAGCAGTTTATGGGGGACTTCCTATGGCTACACCTTC.

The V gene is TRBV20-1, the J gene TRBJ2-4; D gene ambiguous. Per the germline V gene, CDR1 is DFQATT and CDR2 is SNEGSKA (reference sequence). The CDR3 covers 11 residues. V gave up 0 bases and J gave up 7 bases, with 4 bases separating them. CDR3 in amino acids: CSARDENIQYF. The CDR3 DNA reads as TGCAGTGCTAGAGATGAGAACATTCAGTACTTC.

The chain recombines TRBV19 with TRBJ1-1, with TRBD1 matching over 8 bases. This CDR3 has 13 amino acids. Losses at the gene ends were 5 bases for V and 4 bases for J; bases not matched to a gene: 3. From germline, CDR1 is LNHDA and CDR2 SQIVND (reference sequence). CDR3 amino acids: CASSPGTGTEAFF. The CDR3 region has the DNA TGTGCCAGTAGTCCTGGGACAGGCACTGAAGCTTTCTTT. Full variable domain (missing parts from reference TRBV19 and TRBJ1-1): DGGITQSPKYLFRKEGQNVTLSCEQNLNHDAMYWYRQDPGQGLRLIYYSQIVNDFQKGDIAEGYSVSREKKESFPLTVTSAQKNPTAFYLCASSPGTGTEAFFGQGTRLTVV.

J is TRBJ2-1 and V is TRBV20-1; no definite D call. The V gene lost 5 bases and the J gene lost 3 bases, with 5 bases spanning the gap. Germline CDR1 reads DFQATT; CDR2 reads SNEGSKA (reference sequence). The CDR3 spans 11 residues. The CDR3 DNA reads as TGCAGTGCTTCACACTACAATGAGCAGTTCTTC. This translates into CSASHYNEQFF.